The rows below give T cell receptor beta chains drawn from one sample of a study of blood T cell repertoires in COVID-19. Method: immunoSEQ multiplex PCR; TCRdb's copy keeps in-frame clones and lacks some. The sample includes about 260,000 clones, 70% to 90% seen only once; the top ten take around 5%. Sequencing input: peripheral blood. The receptors originated from a woman aged 55-69 years with COVID-19, enrolled during active disease. CDR3s include the opening cysteine and the closing phenylalanine or tryptophan. The D gene is left open where the match is weak. Part of the rows lack a size; the others show once, few, many or a class for expanded clones.

j_call d_call clone_size v_call cdr3_nt cdr3_aa
TRBJ2-3 . . TRBV4-2 TGTGCCAGCAGCCTCCTCTCCGGACTTGGAGCTGATACGCAGTATTTT CASSLLSGLGADTQYF
TRBJ1-5 TRBD1 . TRBV4-2 TGTGCCAGCAGCCTCCGGACAGGTGACAATCAGCCCCAGCATTTT CASSLRTGDNQPQHF
TRBJ1-2 TRBD1 . TRBV28 TGTGCCAGCAGTCTCACCGGGACAGGAAAAACCTTC CASSLTGTGKTF
TRBJ2-7 TRBD1 once TRBV25-1 TGTGCCAGCAGGGGACAGGGATCCTACGAGCAGTACTTC CASRGQGSYEQYF
TRBJ1-5 TRBD1 . TRBV30 TGTGCCTCCAAGGGCAGGGGGTATAGCAATCAGCCCCAGCATTTT CASKGRGYSNQPQHF
TRBJ1-1 . . TRBV21-1 TGTGCCAGCAGCAAAGCGCGAAAAGCGGGTCGGACTGAAGCTTTCTTT CASSKARKAGRTEAFF
TRBJ1-3 . . TRBV27 TGTGCCAGCAGTTTCAGCTCTGGAAACACCATATATTTT CASSFSSGNTIYF
TRBJ2-2 TRBD2 few TRBV27 TGTGCCAGCAGTTTATTGGGAGGGCGGCGCACCGGGGAGCTGTTTTTT CASSLLGGRRTGELFF
TRBJ2-7 TRBD1 . TRBV19 TGTGCCAGTAGTATAGGACAGGGCGACTACGAGCAGTACTTC CASSIGQGDYEQYF
TRBJ2-1 . . TRBV27 TGTGCCAAGAGCCGACGGGACAATGAGCAGTTCTTC CAKSRRDNEQFF
TRBJ2-7 TRBD1 . TRBV10-3 TGTGCCATCAGTGCGGGACGGGACAGGAGCTACGAGCAGTACTTC CAISAGRDRSYEQYF
TRBJ2-1 . . TRBV7-2 TGTGCCAGCAGAAAAACTCAGGGCTACAATGAGCAGTTCTTC CASRKTQGYNEQFF
TRBJ2-1 TRBD2 once TRBV18 TGTGCCAGCTCAGGGAGGGCCCAAGAGCCCAATGAGCAGTTCTTC CASSGRAQEPNEQFF
TRBJ1-2 . . TRBV4-3 TGCGCCAGCAGCCTCGGGGGAGGGGCAGGGGCGATGATTGGCTACACCTTC CASSLGGGAGAMIGYTF
TRBJ1-1 . once TRBV5-1 TGCGCCAGCAGTACTCGAAAAGGAGAGAACACTGAAGCTTTCTTT CASSTRKGENTEAFF
TRBJ1-5 TRBD1 . TRBV19 TGTGCCAGTAGTACCCCGACAGGGGTGAATCAGCCCCAGCATTTT CASSTPTGVNQPQHF
TRBJ2-3 TRBD2 . TRBV5-1 TGCGCCAGCAGCCCCCAAGCGGGAGGGGTCCCAGATACGCAGTATTTT CASSPQAGGVPDTQYF
TRBJ2-7 . . TRBV11-2 TGTGCCAGCAGCTTAGTAGGGCATGAGAAGGGGGAGCAGTACTTC CASSLVGHEKGEQYF
TRBJ2-6 TRBD2 . TRBV3-1/TRBV3-2 TGTGCCAGCAGCCCGTCCGGACTAGGGCCTGGGGCCAACGTCCTGACTTTC CASSPSGLGPGANVLTF
TRBJ2-3 . . TRBV7-3 TGTGCCAGCAGCCTAATCGGGGGAAGCACAGATACGCAGTATTTT CASSLIGGSTDTQYF
TRBJ2-5 TRBD2 once TRBV3-1/TRBV3-2 TGTGCCAGCAGCCTTGGGACTAGCGGGGCTTCACAAGAGACCCAGTACTTC CASSLGTSGASQETQYF
TRBJ1-2 . few TRBV7-2 TGTGCCAGCAGCTTACTAGGGGGCTATGGCTACACCTTC CASSLLGGYGYTF